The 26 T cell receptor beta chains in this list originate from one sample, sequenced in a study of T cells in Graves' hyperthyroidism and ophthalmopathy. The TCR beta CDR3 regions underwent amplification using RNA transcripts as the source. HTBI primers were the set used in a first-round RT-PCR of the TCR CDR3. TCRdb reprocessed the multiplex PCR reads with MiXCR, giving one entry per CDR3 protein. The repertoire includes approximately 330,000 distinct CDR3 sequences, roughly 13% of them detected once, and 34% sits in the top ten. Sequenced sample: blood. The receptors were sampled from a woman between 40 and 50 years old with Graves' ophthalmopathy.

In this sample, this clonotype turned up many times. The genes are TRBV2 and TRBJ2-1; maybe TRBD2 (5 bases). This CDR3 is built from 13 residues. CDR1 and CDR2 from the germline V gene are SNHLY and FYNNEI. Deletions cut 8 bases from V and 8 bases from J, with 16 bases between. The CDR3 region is CASLDQEGDEQFF. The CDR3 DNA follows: TGTGCCAGCCTGGATCAAGAGGGCGATGAGCAGTTCTTC.

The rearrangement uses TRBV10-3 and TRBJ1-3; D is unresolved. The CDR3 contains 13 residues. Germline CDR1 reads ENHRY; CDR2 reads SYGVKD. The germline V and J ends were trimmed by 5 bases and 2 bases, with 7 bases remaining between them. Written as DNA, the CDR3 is TGTGCCATCAGTCCTATGGCTGGAAACACCATATATTTT. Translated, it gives CAISPMAGNTIYF.

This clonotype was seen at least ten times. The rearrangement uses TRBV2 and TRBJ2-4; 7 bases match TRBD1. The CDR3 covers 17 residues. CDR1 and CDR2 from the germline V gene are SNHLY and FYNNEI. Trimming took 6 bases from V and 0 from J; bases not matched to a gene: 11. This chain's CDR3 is CASSSGQVLIAKNIQYF. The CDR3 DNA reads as TGTGCCAGCAGCTCCGGACAGGTCCTTATAGCCAAAAACATTCAGTACTTC.

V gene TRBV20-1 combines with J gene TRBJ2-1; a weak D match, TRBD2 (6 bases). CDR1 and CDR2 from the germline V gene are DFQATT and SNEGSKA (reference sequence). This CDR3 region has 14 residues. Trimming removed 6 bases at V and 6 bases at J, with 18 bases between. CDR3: CSANSGEEGNEQFF. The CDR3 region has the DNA TGCAGTGCCAATTCGGGAGAGGAGGGCAATGAGCAGTTCTTC.

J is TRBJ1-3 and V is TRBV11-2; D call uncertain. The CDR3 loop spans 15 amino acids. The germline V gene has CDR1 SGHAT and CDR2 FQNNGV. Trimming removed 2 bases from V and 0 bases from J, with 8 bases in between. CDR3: CASSLSTASGNTIYF. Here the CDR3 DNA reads TGTGCCAGCAGCTTATCAACAGCCTCTGGAAACACCATATATTTT. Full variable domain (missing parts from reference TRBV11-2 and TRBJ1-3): EAGVAQSPRYKIIEKRQSVAFWCNPISGHATLYWYQQILGQGPKLLIQFQNNGVVDDSQLPKDRFSAERLKGVDSTLKIQPAKLEDSAVYLCASSLSTASGNTIYFGEGSWLTVV.

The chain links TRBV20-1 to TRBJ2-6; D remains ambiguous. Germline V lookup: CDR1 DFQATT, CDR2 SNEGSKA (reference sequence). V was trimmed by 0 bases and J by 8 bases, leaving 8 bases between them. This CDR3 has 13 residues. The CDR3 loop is CSARDLGTNVLTF. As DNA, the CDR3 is TGCAGTGCTAGAGATCTAGGGACCAACGTCCTGACTTTC.

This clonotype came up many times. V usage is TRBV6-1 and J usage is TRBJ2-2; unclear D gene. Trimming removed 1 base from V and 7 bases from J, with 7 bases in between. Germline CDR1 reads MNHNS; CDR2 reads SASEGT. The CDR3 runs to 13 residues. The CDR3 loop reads CASSEGPGGELFF. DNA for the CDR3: TGTGCCAGCAGTGAAGGCCCGGGCGGGGAGCTGTTTTTT.

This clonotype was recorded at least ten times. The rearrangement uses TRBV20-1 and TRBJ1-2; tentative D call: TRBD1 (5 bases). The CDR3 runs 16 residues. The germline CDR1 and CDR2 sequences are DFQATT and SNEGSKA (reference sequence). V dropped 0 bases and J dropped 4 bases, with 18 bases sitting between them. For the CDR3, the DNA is TGCAGTGCTAGAGATCTCCTCCGAGGGACCTCCTATGGCTACACCTTC. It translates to CSARDLLRGTSYGYTF.

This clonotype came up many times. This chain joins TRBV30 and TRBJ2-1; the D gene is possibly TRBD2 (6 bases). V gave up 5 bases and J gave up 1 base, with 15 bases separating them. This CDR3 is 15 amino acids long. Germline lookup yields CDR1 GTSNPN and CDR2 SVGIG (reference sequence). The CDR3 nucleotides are TGTGCCTGGGGGGGGACCGGGACTTCCTACAATGAGCAGTTCTTC. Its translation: CAWGGTGTSYNEQFF.

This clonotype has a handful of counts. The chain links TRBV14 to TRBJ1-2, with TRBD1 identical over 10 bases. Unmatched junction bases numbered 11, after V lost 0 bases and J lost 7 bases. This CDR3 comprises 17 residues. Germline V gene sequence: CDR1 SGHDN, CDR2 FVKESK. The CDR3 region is CASSQDRIGDRGSGYTF. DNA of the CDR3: TGTGCCAGCAGCCAAGATCGGATCGGGGACAGGGGCTCTGGCTACACCTTC.

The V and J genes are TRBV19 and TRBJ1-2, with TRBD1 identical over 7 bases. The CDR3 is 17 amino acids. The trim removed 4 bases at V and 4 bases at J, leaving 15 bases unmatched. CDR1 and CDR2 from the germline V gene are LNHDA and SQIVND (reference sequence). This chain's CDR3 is CASSTRQLGQGGYGYTF. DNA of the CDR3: TGTGCCAGTAGTACCCGTCAGTTGGGGCAGGGGGGCTATGGCTACACCTTC. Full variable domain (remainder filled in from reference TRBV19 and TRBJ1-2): DGGITQSPKYLFRKEGQNVTLSCEQNLNHDAMYWYRQDPGQGLRLIYYSQIVNDFQKGDIAEGYSVSREKKESFPLTVTSAQKNPTAFYLCASSTRQLGQGGYGYTFGSGTRLTVV.

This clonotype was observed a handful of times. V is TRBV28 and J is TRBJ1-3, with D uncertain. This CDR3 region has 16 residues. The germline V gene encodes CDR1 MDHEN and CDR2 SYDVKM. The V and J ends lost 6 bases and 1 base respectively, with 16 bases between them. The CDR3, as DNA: TGTGCCAGCAGCTCCCCCGGGTTAGAGTCTGGAAACACCATATATTTT. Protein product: CASSSPGLESGNTIYF. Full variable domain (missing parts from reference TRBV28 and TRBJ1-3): DVKVTQSSRYLVKRTGEKVFLECVQDMDHENMFWYRQDPGLGLRLIYFSYDVKMKEKGDIPEGYSVSREKKERFSLILESASTNQTSMYLCASSSPGLESGNTIYFGEGSWLTVV.

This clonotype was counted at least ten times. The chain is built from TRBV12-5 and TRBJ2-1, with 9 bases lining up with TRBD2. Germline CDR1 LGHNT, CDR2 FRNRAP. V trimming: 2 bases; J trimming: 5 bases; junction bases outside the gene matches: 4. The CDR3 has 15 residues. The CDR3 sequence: CASGLSGRLNNEQFF. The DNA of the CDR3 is TGTGCTAGTGGTTTGAGCGGGAGGTTAAACAATGAGCAGTTCTTC. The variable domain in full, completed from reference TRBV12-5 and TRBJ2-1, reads DARVTQTPRHKVTEMGQEVTMRCQPILGHNTVFWYRQTMMQGLELLAYFRNRAPLDDSGMPKDRFSAEMPDATLATLKIQPSEPRDSAVYFCASGLSGRLNNEQFFGPGTRLTVL.

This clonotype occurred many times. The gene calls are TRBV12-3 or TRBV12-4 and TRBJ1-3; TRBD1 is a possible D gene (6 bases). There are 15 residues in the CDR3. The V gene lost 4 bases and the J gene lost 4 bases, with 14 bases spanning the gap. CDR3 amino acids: CASSSPGTPGNTIYF. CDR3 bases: TGTGCCAGCAGTTCCCCAGGGACACCCGGAAACACCATATATTTT.

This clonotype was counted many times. CDR3 nucleotide sequence: TGCAGTGCTAGAGCCCCTCTGGGTAGCGGGAGGAGCTCCTACAATGAGCAGTTCTTC. Protein product: CSARAPLGSGRSSYNEQFF. The rearrangement links TRBV20-1 to TRBJ2-1, with 10 bases that match TRBD2. The CDR3 loop spans 19 amino acids. The trim removed 1 base at V and 0 bases at J, leaving 12 bases unmatched. The germline V gene encodes CDR1 DFQATT and CDR2 SNEGSKA (reference sequence).

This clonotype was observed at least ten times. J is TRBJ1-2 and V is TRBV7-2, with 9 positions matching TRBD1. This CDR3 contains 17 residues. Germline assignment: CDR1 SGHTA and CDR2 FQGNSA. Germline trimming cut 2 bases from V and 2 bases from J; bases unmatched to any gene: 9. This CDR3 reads CASSLRGQGGTNYGYTF. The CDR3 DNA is TGTGCCAGCAGCTTACGGGGACAGGGAGGTACAAACTATGGCTACACCTTC. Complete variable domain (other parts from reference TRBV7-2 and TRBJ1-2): GAGVSQSPSNKVTEKGKDVELRCDPISGHTALYWYRQSLGQGLEFLIYFQGNSAPDKSGLPSDRFSAERTGGSVSTLTIQRTQQEDSAVYLCASSLRGQGGTNYGYTFGSGTRLTVV.

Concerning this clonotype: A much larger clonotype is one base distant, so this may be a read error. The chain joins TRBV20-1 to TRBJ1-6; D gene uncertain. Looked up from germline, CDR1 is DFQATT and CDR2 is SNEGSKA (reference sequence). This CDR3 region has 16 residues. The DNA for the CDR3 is TGCAGTGCTAGAGATCGAGGCCTGGGGTATAGTTCACCCCTCCACTTT. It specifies CSARDRGLGYSSPLHF.

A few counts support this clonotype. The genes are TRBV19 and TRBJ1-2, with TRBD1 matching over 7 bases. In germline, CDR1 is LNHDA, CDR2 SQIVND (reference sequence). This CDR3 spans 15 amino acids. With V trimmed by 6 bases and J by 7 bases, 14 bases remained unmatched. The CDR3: CASRKTGQRNLGYTF. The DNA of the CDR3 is TGTGCCAGTAGAAAAACGGGACAGCGTAACCTTGGCTACACCTTC.

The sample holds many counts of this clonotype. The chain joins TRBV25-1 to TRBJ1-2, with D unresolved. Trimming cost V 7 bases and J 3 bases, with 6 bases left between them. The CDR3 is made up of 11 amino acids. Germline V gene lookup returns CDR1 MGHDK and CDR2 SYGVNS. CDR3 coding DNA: TGTGCCAGCAAGGCTTACTATGGCTACACCTTC. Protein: CASKAYYGYTF.

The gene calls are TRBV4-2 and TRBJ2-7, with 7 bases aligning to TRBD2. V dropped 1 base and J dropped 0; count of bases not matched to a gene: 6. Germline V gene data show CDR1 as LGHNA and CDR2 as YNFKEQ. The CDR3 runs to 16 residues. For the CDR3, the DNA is TGTGCCAGCAGCCAAGTGGGGGGGGTGGGCTCCTACGAGCAGTACTTC. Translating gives CASSQVGGVGSYEQYF.

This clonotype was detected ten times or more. CDR3 nucleotides: TGTGCCAGCAGCCCCCCGAGGCTGGGGTCGGTTACCGGGGAGCTGTTTTTT. Its protein product is CASSPPRLGSVTGELFF. The chain carries TRBV28 and TRBJ2-2; D is unresolved. Germline values: CDR1 MDHEN, CDR2 SYDVKM. Trimming shortened V by 6 bases and J by 5 bases, and 22 bases separated the two germline ends. The CDR3 runs to 17 residues.

The CDR3 here is CASSLAGVGNEQFF. The DNA for the CDR3 is TGTGCCAGCAGCTTAGCGGGAGTGGGCAATGAGCAGTTCTTC. This chain uses TRBV7-9 with TRBJ2-1, with D perhaps TRBD2 (5 bases). Between the trimmed V and J ends, which lost 0 bases and 6 bases, there was a span of 9 bases. In germline, CDR1 is SEHNR, CDR2 FQNEAQ (reference sequence). CDR3 length: 14 residues.

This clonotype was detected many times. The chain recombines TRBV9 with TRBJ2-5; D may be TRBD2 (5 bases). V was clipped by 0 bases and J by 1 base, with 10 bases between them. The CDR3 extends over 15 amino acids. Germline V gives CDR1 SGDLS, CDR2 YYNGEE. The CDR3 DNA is TGTGCCAGCAGCGTAGTGACGGGGAGCCAAGAGACCCAGTACTTC. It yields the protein CASSVVTGSQETQYF.

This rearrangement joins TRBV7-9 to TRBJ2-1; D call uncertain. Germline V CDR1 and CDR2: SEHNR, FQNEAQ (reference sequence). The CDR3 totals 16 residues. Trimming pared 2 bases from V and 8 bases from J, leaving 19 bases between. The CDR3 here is CASSLLSQATPDEQFF. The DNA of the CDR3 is TGTGCCAGCAGCTTACTTTCCCAGGCGACACCCGATGAGCAGTTCTTC.

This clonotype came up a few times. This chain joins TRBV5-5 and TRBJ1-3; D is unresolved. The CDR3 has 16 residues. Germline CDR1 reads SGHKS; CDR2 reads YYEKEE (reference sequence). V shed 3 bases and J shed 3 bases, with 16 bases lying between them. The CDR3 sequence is CASSSKRALSGNTIYF. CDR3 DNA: TGTGCCAGCAGCTCCAAGAGGGCTTTGAGTGGAAACACCATATATTTT.

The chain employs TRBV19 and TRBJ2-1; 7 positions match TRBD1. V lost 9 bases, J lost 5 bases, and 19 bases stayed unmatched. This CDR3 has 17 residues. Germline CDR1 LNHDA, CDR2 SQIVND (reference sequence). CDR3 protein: CASNPDPDRRFDNEQFF. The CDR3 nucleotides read TGTGCCAGCAACCCCGATCCGGACAGGCGATTTGACAATGAGCAGTTCTTC.